Described below is a single T cell receptor beta chain sequence and its context. What antigen it recognizes has not been identified. It has no much larger one-base neighbor in the sample; base qualities were not kept. This sample is drawn from a study of vaccination and CD4 T cells after COVID-19 (dated by TCRdb to 2021 to 2024). Study-wide context: Every convalescent patient had a positive nasal swab PCR test for SARS-CoV-2, with mild disease in 8 to 10 patients and severe disease in one. Two doses of either the Pfizer-BioNTech BNT162b2 vaccine (n=8) or the Moderna mRNA-1273 vaccine (n=2) were administered to participants. The time from the second vaccine dose to post-vaccine blood sampling had a median of roughly 77 days and ranged from roughly 13 to 241 days. Control cultures used a CEFX viral epitope pool as positive control, an HIV-1 Nef peptide pool as negative control, or no peptide. The convalescent cohort included six males and four females, with two Hispanic individuals, seven Caucasians, two Asians and one multiracial person. In more than eight COVID-19 convalescent patients and a few infection-naive healthy vaccine recipients, researchers compared the spike-specific CD4+ TCR repertoire from before mRNA vaccination with the repertoire from after. Overlapping spike peptide pools from SARS-CoV-2 and from the common cold coronaviruses HCoV-NL63, HCoV-OC43 and HCoV-229E were used as culture stimuli. Post-COVID blood samples were collected from convalescent patients a median of around 96 days after diagnosis, with a range of roughly 30 to 170 days.

Taken with the paper, the label for treatment or condition translates to: approximately nine-day PBMC culture with coronavirus spike peptide pools or control peptides (ViraFEST assay). The ViraFEST assay was used in the study, in which antigen-specific T cells were expanded with peptide pools and expanded clonotypes were subsequently identified by TCR sequencing. The convalescent patients' positive SARS-CoV-2 PCR tests fell between March and December 2020, which was before the Alpha, Beta and Delta variants emerged in the United States. Each well held around 2.1 million PBMCs cultured with roughly 10 ug/ml peptide pools in IMDM containing around 4.5% human AB serum and roughly 9 IU/ml IL-2. Half of the culture medium was replaced with fresh IL-2-containing medium on days 3 and 7. CD4+ T cells were isolated after approximately ten days of culture through negative selection using the EasySep CD4+ T cell isolation kit. Ficoll-Paque Plus gradient centrifugation was used to isolate PBMCs from whole blood, and the isolated PBMCs were then either used fresh or cryopreserved at -140C. Culture conditions were generally each tested in triplicate wells.

The CDR3, from cysteine to phenylalanine, totals 10 residues. Only the CDR3 portion is preserved as DNA: 30 bases, with reading frame beginning at the first base. From the germline V gene, CDR1 is MNHEY and CDR2 is SVGEGT. The V end loses 5 bases and the J end loses 5 bases, and a stretch of 4 bases separates them. Library generation was performed with PCR. DNA from cultured CD4+ T cells was subjected to TCR sequencing with the Oncomine TCR Beta short-read assay at the Johns Hopkins FTIC core. The QIAamp micro DNA kit was used to extract genomic DNA from the cultured CD4+ T cells. Oncomine TCR Beta libraries from cultured CD4+ T cells were pooled with unique dual indexes and sequenced on an Illumina iSeq 100. The authors' analysis ran thus. Non-productive sequences were filtered out, and CDR3s that did not start with C, did not end with F or W, or were shorter than 7 amino acids were discarded. Antigen-specific clonotypes were identified with the MANAFEST web application by comparing peptide-stimulated wells with reference and other culture wells. To be called positive, a clone needed an FDR below 0.05, an odds ratio above 5, and a productive frequency above 0.1% in at least two of three replicate wells. A clonotype counted as cross-reactive if it showed significant expansion both in the SARS-CoV-2 spike wells and in at least one common cold coronavirus spike condition. Levenshtein distances (stringdist) and unrooted phylogenetic trees (ape) in R version 3.6.1 were used to assess CDR3 homology. TCRdb trimmed public reads at Q25 via fastp, called clones via MiXCR and kept in-frame beta chains. Records with the same CDR3 protein are collapsed into one entry carrying the most frequent genes and DNA. TCRdb assigned the V and J calls; the authors' analysis was not used. The sample table holds some 10,000 distinct CDR3 sequences, of which less than 40% were seen once. Approximately 8.8% of the sample comes from the top ten.

Broad study findings and their caveats: The study included relatively few convalescent patients and did not analyze early timepoints after natural infection. Nearly all vaccine-specific clones in convalescent patients (304 of 307) were mono-reactive for SARS-CoV-2 spike rather than cross-reactive with common cold coronaviruses. Among the post-vaccine SARS-CoV-2-reactive clones in convalescent patients, a median 86.3% showed up only after vaccination, which suggests vaccine-specific priming. Although the median number of SARS-CoV-2-reactive clonotypes went up from 20 to 25 after infection to 38 after vaccination, the increase was not significant.

The TCR was taken from a human donor who had recovered from COVID-19. Source material: CD4+ T cells from blood, cultured in vitro. The sequence is built from TRBV6-2 or TRBV6-3 and TRBJ2-7, with an unclear D gene assignment. Here the CDR3 is given as CASSRDEQYF. The DNA sequence follows: TGTGCCAGCAGTCGCGACGAGCAGTACTTC.